These 18 T cell receptor beta chains share one sample of origin, sequenced in a study of lung T cells in sarcoidosis with Löfgren's syndrome. TCRdb re-analysed the reads in MiXCR, keeping a single row per CDR3 protein. Among about 9,200 distinct CDR3 sequences listed, just under 20% were seen once. The sequencing sample was made of CD4+ T cells from bronchoalveolar lavage. Receptor source: a human donor with sarcoidosis (Löfgren's syndrome or another form), or a control subject (not recorded which).

Worth noting for this clonotype: A much larger clone differs by one base, so this may be a read error. V is TRBV5-4 and J is TRBJ2-2, with TRBD2 matching over 7 bases. This CDR3 has 16 residues. Germline V gene lookup returns CDR1 SGHNT and CDR2 YYREEE (reference sequence). CDR3 sequence (DNA): TGTGCCAGCAGCTTGAGCGCGGGAGTAAAGGTCGGGAAGCTGTTTTTT. Its translation: CASSLSAGVKVGKLFF.

This clonotype was recorded at least ten times. The chain joins TRBV28 to TRBJ2-1; 9 nucleotides align to TRBD2. CDR1 is MDHEN and CDR2 is SYDVKM in the germline V gene. The CDR3 has 17 amino acids. J gave up 6 bases and V 6 bases, and 15 bases lay outside the gene matches. The CDR3 region has the DNA TGTGCCAGCAGACTAACTCCCGGGACTAGCAATAGCAATGAGCAGTTCTTC. This encodes CASRLTPGTSNSNEQFF.

This clonotype was found many times. The J gene is TRBJ2-1, the V gene TRBV19; the match to TRBD1 covers 9 bases. Trimming removed 7 bases from V and 6 bases from J; junction bases left unmatched: 10. The CDR3 covers 15 residues. Germline assignment: CDR1 LNHDA and CDR2 SQIVND (reference sequence). The CDR3 reads CASNLGTGIGNEQFF. The CDR3 bases are TGTGCCAGTAATTTGGGGACAGGGATAGGCAATGAGCAGTTCTTC. The variable domain in full, completed from reference TRBV19 and TRBJ2-1, reads DGGITQSPKYLFRKEGQNVTLSCEQNLNHDAMYWYRQDPGQGLRLIYYSQIVNDFQKGDIAEGYSVSREKKESFPLTVTSAQKNPTAFYLCASNLGTGIGNEQFFGPGTRLTVL.

This clonotype was found many times. The chain uses TRBV27 and TRBJ2-7; TRBD2 is a possible D gene (5 bases). Trimming cost V 2 bases and J 2 bases, with 13 bases left between them. Germline V gene sequence: CDR1 MNHEY, CDR2 SMNVEV (reference sequence). This CDR3 comprises 15 residues. CDR3 coding DNA: TGTGCCAGCAGTTTACGCGAGGGTTCCCCCTACGAGCAGTACTTC. Its protein is CASSLREGSPYEQYF.

This clonotype was counted many times. The chain recombines TRBV30 with TRBJ2-1; D possibly matches TRBD1 or TRBD2 (5 bases each). The CDR3 sequence is 14 residues long. Trimming pared 5 bases from V and 6 bases from J, leaving 17 bases between. Germline V CDR1 and CDR2: GTSNPN, SVGIG (reference sequence). The CDR3 region is CAWAPGRTFNEQFF. Written as DNA, the CDR3 is TGTGCCTGGGCGCCGGGACGAACATTCAATGAGCAGTTCTTC.

The sample holds many counts of this clonotype. This rearrangement joins TRBV20-1 to TRBJ1-2; 10 bases fit TRBD1. Germline loops: CDR1 DFQATT, CDR2 SNEGSKA (reference sequence). The CDR3 length is 17 residues. Unmatched junction bases numbered 16, after V lost 1 base and J lost 8 bases. CDR3: CSARAWGQGPTQEGYTF. In nucleotides, the CDR3 is TGCAGTGCTAGAGCTTGGGGACAGGGGCCTACTCAGGAAGGCTACACCTTC.

In its sample, this clonotype was seen many times. V usage is TRBV6-1 and J usage is TRBJ2-3; 10 bases map to TRBD2. CDR1 is MNHNS, CDR2 SASEGT, per germline. With 5 bases clipped from V and 0 bases from J, the junction kept 5 bases outside the gene matches. CDR3 length: 16 amino acids. CDR3 nucleotide sequence: TGTGCCAGCAGTTTGACTAGCGGGTCTAGCACAGATACGCAGTATTTT. This codes for CASSLTSGSSTDTQYF.

Remarks on this clonotype: One base away lies a much larger clone, so this may be a sequencing read error. J is TRBJ1-3 and V is TRBV7-2; TRBD1 is a possible D gene (6 bases). The CDR3 is made up of 16 amino acids. Trimming took 1 base from V and 4 from J, leaving 14 bases between them. Germline values: CDR1 SGHTA, CDR2 FQGNSA. Here the CDR3 reads CASSLDRGVPGNTIYF. The CDR3 region has the DNA TGTGCCAGCAGCTTAGATAGGGGGGTACCAGGAAACACCATATATTTT.

By sample fraction, this clonotype is medium-sized. The rearrangement joins TRBV19 to TRBJ2-3, with 9 positions matching TRBD1. J lost 5 bases, V lost 3 bases, and 12 bases had no gene match. CDR1 and CDR2 from the germline V gene are LNHDA and SQIVND (reference sequence). The CDR3 extends over 17 amino acids. The CDR3 region has the DNA TGTGCCAGTAGTATGACCGCCGGGACAGGGCAGATAGATACGCAGTATTTT. This codes for CASSMTAGTGQIDTQYF.

This clonotype was seen repeatedly, ten times or more. J is TRBJ1-1 and V is TRBV29-1; possibly TRBD1 for D (6 bases). Germline V CDR1 and CDR2: SQVTM, ANQGSEA. This CDR3 spans 12 amino acids. The V and J ends lost 6 bases and 5 bases respectively, with 13 bases between them. CDR3 amino acids: CSVVRGETEAFF. In nucleotides, the CDR3 is TGCAGCGTAGTAAGGGGGGAGACTGAAGCTTTCTTT. Combining the CDR3 with reference TRBV29-1 and TRBJ1-1 gives the whole variable domain SAVISQKPSRDICQRGTSLTIQCQVDSQVTMMFWYRQQPGQSLTLIATANQGSEATYESGFVIDKFPISRPNLTFSTLTVSNMSPEDSSIYLCSVVRGETEAFFGQGTRLTVV.

This clonotype was detected ten times or more. The chain employs TRBV25-1 and TRBJ2-2; D gene uncertain. V gave up 0 bases and J gave up 6 bases, with 20 bases separating them. The CDR3 spans 18 residues. Germline V gene lookup returns CDR1 MGHDK and CDR2 SYGVNS. CDR3 nucleotides: TGTGCCAGCAGTGAATATGGCGAATGGCCAAAAACGGCCGGGGAGCTGTTTTTT. The encoded protein is CASSEYGEWPKTAGELFF.

By sample fraction, this clonotype is medium-sized (0.01 to 0.1%). The chain combines TRBV4-2 with TRBJ2-3; 11 bases are a match to TRBD2. This CDR3 region has 18 residues. Germline trimming cut 0 bases from V and 6 bases from J; bases unmatched to any gene: 11. The germline gives CDR1 LGHNA, CDR2 YNFKEQ. The CDR3 DNA is TGTGCCAGCAGCCAAGATTTGGCTAGCGGGGGGCTCGGGGATACGCAGTATTTT. Translation: CASSQDLASGGLGDTQYF.

By sample share, this clonotype is medium-sized (0.01 to 0.1%). The rearrangement links TRBV27 to TRBJ1-3, with 8 bases that match TRBD1. With V trimmed by 1 base and J by 4 bases, 9 bases remained unmatched. Germline CDR1 and CDR2: MNHEY and SMNVEV (reference sequence). The CDR3 consists of 17 residues. The CDR3 loop is CASSLYGDRGKGNTIYF. DNA for the CDR3: TGTGCCAGCAGTTTATATGGCGACAGGGGAAAAGGAAACACCATATATTTT.

Ten or more counts support this clonotype. This chain connects TRBV7-9 to TRBJ1-1; 12 nucleotides agree with TRBD1. This CDR3 has 16 amino acids. Germline CDR1 and CDR2: SEHNR and FQNEAQ (reference sequence). J was trimmed by 0 bases and V by 5 bases; bases with no gene match: 4. The CDR3 region has the DNA TGTGCCAGCAGCCAAGGGGACAGGGGGCTGAACACTGAAGCTTTCTTT. It translates to CASSQGDRGLNTEAFF.

At least ten counts were recorded for this clonotype. The chain links TRBV27 to TRBJ2-2, with TRBD1 identical over 8 bases. Germline assignment: CDR1 MNHEY and CDR2 SMNVEV (reference sequence). CDR3 length: 15 residues. V shed 5 bases, J shed 4 bases, and the junction held 6 bases outside the gene matches. CDR3 region: CASSSSGGFTGELFF. DNA for the CDR3: TGTGCCAGCAGTAGTTCAGGGGGCTTCACCGGGGAGCTGTTTTTT.

J is TRBJ1-1 and V is TRBV28; D not resolved. This CDR3 has 12 amino acids. Germline-derived CDR1 and CDR2 are MDHEN and SYDVKM. The V gene lost 2 bases and the J gene lost 8 bases, with 9 bases spanning the gap. In nucleotides, the CDR3 is TGTGCCAGCAGTTTAGAAGGAATCGAAGCTTTCTTT. This translates into CASSLEGIEAFF.

This clonotype occurred many times. This chain joins TRBV27 and TRBJ2-7; 9 bases line up with TRBD1. CDR1 MNHEY and CDR2 SMNVEV come from the germline V gene (reference sequence). The CDR3 is 15 amino acids. The junction had 8 bases not matched to a gene; V was cut back by 5 bases and J by 3 bases. The CDR3 nucleotides read TGTGCCAGCAGTCCTCTTGGGGGACAGGGCTACGAGCAGTACTTC. Protein product: CASSPLGGQGYEQYF.

A word on this clonotype: This may be a read error, as it is one base from a much larger clone. This rearrangement joins TRBV7-6 to TRBJ2-1; 15 bases are shared with TRBD2. Germline V CDR1 and CDR2: SGHVS, FNYEAQ. CDR3 length: 15 amino acids. The CDR3 region is CASGFGLAGGHEQFF. CDR3 nucleotide sequence: TGTGCCAGCGGCTTCGGACTAGCGGGGGGGCATGAGCAGTTCTTC.